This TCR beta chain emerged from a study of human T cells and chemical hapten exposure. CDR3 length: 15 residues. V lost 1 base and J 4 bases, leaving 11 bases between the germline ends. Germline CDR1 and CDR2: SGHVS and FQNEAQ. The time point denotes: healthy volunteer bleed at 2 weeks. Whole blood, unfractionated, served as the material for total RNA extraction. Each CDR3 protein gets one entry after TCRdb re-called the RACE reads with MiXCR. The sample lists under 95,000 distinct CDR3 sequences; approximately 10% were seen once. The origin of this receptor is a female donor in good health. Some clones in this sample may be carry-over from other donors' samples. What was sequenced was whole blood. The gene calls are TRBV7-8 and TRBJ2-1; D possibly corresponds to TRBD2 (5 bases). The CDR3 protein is CASSLVRAGYNEQFF. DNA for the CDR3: TGTGCCAGCAGCTTAGTGCGGGCGGGTTACAATGAGCAGTTCTTC. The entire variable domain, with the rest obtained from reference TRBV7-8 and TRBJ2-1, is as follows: GAGVSQSPRYKVAKRGQDVALRCDPISGHVSLFWYQQALGQGPEFLTYFQNEAQLDKSGLPSDRFFAERPEGSVSTLKIQRTQQEDSAVYLCASSLVRAGYNEQFFGPGTRLTVL.